This T cell receptor beta chain was found in a study of blood T cell repertoires in COVID-19. The CDR3 has 12 amino acids. V dropped 6 bases and J dropped 6 bases, with 12 bases sitting between them. Germline CDR1 reads WNHNN; CDR2 reads SYGVQD (reference sequence). The assay was immunoSEQ multiplex PCR, and TCRdb's table has in-frame clones only and misses some. The table records roughly 150,000 clones, approximately 75% of them present only once. The sequencing sample was made of peripheral blood. V usage is TRBV10-1 and J usage is TRBJ2-7; D is possibly TRBD1 (6 bases). The TCR sequence derives from a human donor in a cohort sampled during active COVID-19. CDR3 nucleotides: TGCGCCAGCAGCCAGGACAGTTTCGAGCAGTACTTC. It is translated as CASSQDSFEQYF.